In this sample, the clone carrying this T cell receptor beta chain turned up a few times. This specimen belongs to a study of T cell repertoires in cytomegalovirus infection. CDR1 and CDR2 (germline): MNHEY, SVGAGI. The V end was cut by 0 bases, the J end by 4 bases, with 11 bases between. The CDR3 covers 15 residues. TCRdb reprocessed the reads with MiXCR, giving one entry per CDR3 protein. The sample contains 85,000 to 120,000 distinct CDR3 sequences, 16% of which appear only once. The V gene is TRBV6-5, the J gene TRBJ2-3; D is unclear. Material for sequencing was PBMCs. The clonotype originates from a human donor in good health (CMV status not recorded). Some clones in this sample may be carry-over from other donors' samples. CDR3 sequence reads: CASSYSGPRADTQYF. Written as DNA, the CDR3 is TGTGCCAGCAGTTACTCAGGCCCCCGCGCAGATACGCAGTATTTT.